The 16 T cell receptor beta chains below were found in one sample sequenced in a study of blood T cell repertoires in COVID-19. This table comes from immunoSEQ multiplex PCR, and its TCRdb copy is limited to in-frame clones, with some not included. Of approximately 54,000 clones in the sample, roughly 81% were seen once. Sequencing was performed on peripheral blood. The receptors come from a woman aged 60 to 75 with acute or convalescent COVID-19.

The chain is built from TRBV4-1 and TRBJ2-3, with a possible D match to TRBD1 (5 bases). Germline lookup yields CDR1 MGHRA and CDR2 YSYEKL. V was shortened by 4 bases and J by 2 bases, with 22 bases between the two germline ends. CDR3 size: 18 residues. DNA for the CDR3: TGCGCCAGCAGCCCCCGAGGCGGAGCGCAGGGAATCACAGATACGCAGTATTTT. It is translated as CASSPRGGAQGITDTQYF.

This chain joins TRBV29-1 and TRBJ2-3; TRBD1 matches 7 bases. The length of the CDR3 is 14 residues. Per the germline V gene, CDR1 is SQVTM and CDR2 is ANQGSEA. The ends lost 6 bases at V and 2 bases at J; junction bases unmatched: 8. CDR3 in DNA: TGCAGCGTGCAACCGGGACAGTACACAGATACGCAGTATTTT. Its translation: CSVQPGQYTDTQYF.

The chain has TRBV15 and TRBJ1-1; the match to TRBD1 covers 7 bases. J was trimmed by 0 bases and V by 3 bases; bases with no gene match: 4. Germline CDR1 LNHNV, CDR2 YYDKDF (reference sequence). The CDR3 has 15 amino acids. The CDR3 loop is CATSRDRIMNTEAFF. In DNA form, the CDR3 reads TGTGCCACCAGCAGGGACAGGATAATGAACACTGAAGCTTTCTTT.

The J gene is TRBJ1-4, the V gene TRBV6-6; possible D gene TRBD1, 5 bases. V lost 0 bases and J lost 13, with 15 bases in between. The CDR3 has 14 amino acids. Germline V gene data show CDR1 as MNHNY and CDR2 as SVGAGI (reference sequence). The chain's CDR3 is CASSYSGPQTGLFF. DNA of the CDR3: TGTGCCAGCAGTTACTCGGGGCCCCAAACGGGACTGTTTTTT.

Note on this clone: An end of the junction does not agree with germline; a read error may underlie this. The rearrangement uses TRBV5-1 and TRBJ1-2; D is uncertain. The CDR3 is 14 amino acids. CDR1 SGHRS and CDR2 YFSETQ come from the germline V gene. The CDR3 loop reads CASSLDQTLSSEVF. The CDR3 region has the DNA TGCGCCAGCAGCTTGGACCAGACACTTTCATCGGAGGTCTTC.

This chain uses TRBV5-1 with TRBJ2-3, with TRBD2 matching 9 bases. CDR3 length equals 12 residues. V was pared by 6 bases and J by 6 bases, with 2 bases of the junction left unmatched. Germline V lookup: CDR1 SGHRS, CDR2 YFSETQ. In DNA form, the CDR3 reads TGCGCCAGCACCAGCGGGAGGGATACGCAGTATTTT. This sequence encodes CASTSGRDTQYF. Combining the CDR3 with reference TRBV5-1 and TRBJ2-3 gives the whole variable domain KAGVTQTPRYLIKTRGQQVTLSCSPISGHRSVSWYQQTPGQGLQFLFEYFSETQRNKGNFPGRFSGRQFSNSRSEMNVSTLELGDSALYLCASTSGRDTQYFGPGTRLTVL.

As concerns this clone: One end of the junction varies from germline; a read error may be responsible. This chain connects TRBV9 to TRBJ1-1, with 10 bases matching TRBD1. Germline V gene lookup returns CDR1 SGDLS and CDR2 YYNGEE. The CDR3 extends over 11 amino acids. The CDR3 bases are TGTGCCAGCAGCCATGGACAGGGGGATTCATTT. This sequence encodes CASSHGQGDSF.

This clone is a singleton in its sample. The chain employs TRBV6-6 and TRBJ2-3; TRBD2 matches 7 bases. Trimming removed 5 bases from V and 4 bases from J; junction bases left unmatched: 9. The CDR3 is 15 residues long. Per germline, CDR1 MNHNY and CDR2 SVGAGI (reference sequence). Written as DNA, the CDR3 is TGTGCCAGCAGTACCGATAGCGGGTACCCAGATACGCAGTATTTT. Its protein is CASSTDSGYPDTQYF.

This rearrangement joins TRBV5-1 to TRBJ2-7; D is possibly TRBD1 (5 bases). Deletions cut 4 bases from V and 2 bases from J, with 16 bases between. Germline assignment: CDR1 SGHRS and CDR2 YFSETQ. The CDR3 has 15 amino acids. The CDR3: CASSPTYGAPYEQYF. For the CDR3, the DNA is TGCGCCAGCAGCCCAACCTATGGGGCCCCCTACGAGCAGTACTTC.

Only a few counts were recorded for this clone. The V gene is TRBV3-1 (or the pseudogene TRBV3-2), the J gene TRBJ1-1; TRBD1 might be the D (5 bases). Germline V gene data show CDR1 as LGHDT and CDR2 as YNNKEL (reference sequence). CDR3 length equals 14 residues. Trimming stripped 4 bases from V and 2 bases from J, with 11 bases between. The CDR3 nucleotides read TGTGCCAGCAGCCTCGGACAAAGTAACACTGAAGCTTTCTTT. Protein sequence: CASSLGQSNTEAFF.

The chain employs TRBV2 and TRBJ1-4, with D perhaps TRBD1 (6 bases). CDR3 length: 15 residues. Germline-derived CDR1 and CDR2 are SNHLY and FYNNEI. The V end was cut by 1 base, the J end by 3 bases, with 9 bases between. Written as DNA, the CDR3 is TGTGCCAGCAGTGAAGGAGGGGGTGCTAATGAAAAACTGTTTTTT. Encoded protein: CASSEGGGANEKLFF. The variable domain in full, with the rest retrieved from reference TRBV2 and TRBJ1-4, is EPEVTQTPSHQVTQMGQEVILRCVPISNHLYFYWYRQILGQKVEFLVSFYNNEISEKSEIFDDQFSVERPDGSNFTLKIRSTKLEDSAMYFCASSEGGGANEKLFFGSGTQLSVL.

The chain employs TRBV6-6 and TRBJ2-1; 11 nucleotides match TRBD2. This CDR3 has 17 residues. The V segment lost 5 bases and the J segment 5 bases; nucleotides outside the gene matches: 11. CDR1 is MNHNY, CDR2 SVGAGI, per germline (reference sequence). Here the CDR3 DNA reads TGTGCCAGCAGTCTCTTTCCGGGACTAGCGGATAACAATGAGCAGTTCTTC. The encoded protein is CASSLFPGLADNNEQFF.

CDR3 amino acids: CATSPAQGLMAVETQYF. CDR3 coding DNA: TGTGCCACCAGCCCGGCGCAGGGACTCATGGCAGTAGAGACCCAGTACTTC. The J gene is TRBJ2-5, the V gene TRBV15; D is perhaps TRBD2 (6 bases). The V and J ends lost 5 bases and 4 bases respectively, with 23 bases between them. Germline assignment: CDR1 LNHNV and CDR2 YYDKDF (reference sequence). The CDR3 consists of 17 residues.

The V and J genes are TRBV3-1 (or the pseudogene TRBV3-2) and TRBJ2-7, with 8 bases matching TRBD2. CDR1 is LGHDT and CDR2 is YNNKEL in the germline V gene (reference sequence). After removal of 0 bases from V and 5 bases from J, the junction contained 9 bases not matched to a gene. CDR3 size: 16 residues. The CDR3 loop is CASSQEPTSAVHEQYF. Here the CDR3 DNA reads TGTGCCAGCAGCCAAGAACCGACTAGCGCGGTCCACGAGCAGTACTTC.

This chain uses TRBV2 with TRBJ2-1; TRBD2 agrees at 9 bases. After removal of 1 base from V and 10 bases from J, the junction contained 5 bases not matched to a gene. CDR3 length: 14 amino acids. Looked up from germline, CDR1 is SNHLY and CDR2 is FYNNEI. CDR3 bases: TGTGCCAGCAGTGAAGGTCTAGCGGGGAGGGAGCAGTTCTTC. The encoded protein is CASSEGLAGREQFF.

This clone was recorded once. The chain is built from TRBV15 and TRBJ1-2; perhaps TRBD1 as D (6 bases). The CDR3 totals 16 residues. The germline CDR1 and CDR2 sequences are LNHNV and YYDKDF (reference sequence). V was clipped by 0 bases and J by 6 bases, with 17 bases between them. For the CDR3, the DNA is TGTGCCACCAGCAGAGACATACGACAGGCAGTACATGGCTACACCTTC. It specifies CATSRDIRQAVHGYTF.